This TCR beta chain was documented in a study of cytomegalovirus exposure and HLA in healthy donors. Overall study results and limits: The listing of fewer than 200 TCR beta chains classed them as cytomegalovirus-associated. A link between a missense DCLRE1C variant and TCR beta V- and J-gene trimming emerged from a later analysis.

A word on this clone: Its specificity is unknown.

V shed 5 bases and J shed 6 bases, with 17 bases lying between them. The CDR3 loop spans 15 amino acids. Germline V lookup: CDR1 MDHEN, CDR2 SYDVKM. The PCR made use of 60 Vbeta and 13 Jbeta primers. Method: immunoSEQ multiplex PCR; TCRdb's copy keeps in-frame clones and lacks some. The sample yields 150,000 or so clones, 80% seen once. This chain uses TRBV28 with TRBJ1-5, with D unresolved. This clonotype was obtained from a man aged 18 to 30 in good health and CMV-seropositive. Sequencing was carried out using PBMCs. CDR3 protein: CASSPTSVRSQPQHF. Here the CDR3 DNA reads TGTGCCAGCAGTCCGACTTCCGTAAGAAGTCAGCCCCAGCATTTT.